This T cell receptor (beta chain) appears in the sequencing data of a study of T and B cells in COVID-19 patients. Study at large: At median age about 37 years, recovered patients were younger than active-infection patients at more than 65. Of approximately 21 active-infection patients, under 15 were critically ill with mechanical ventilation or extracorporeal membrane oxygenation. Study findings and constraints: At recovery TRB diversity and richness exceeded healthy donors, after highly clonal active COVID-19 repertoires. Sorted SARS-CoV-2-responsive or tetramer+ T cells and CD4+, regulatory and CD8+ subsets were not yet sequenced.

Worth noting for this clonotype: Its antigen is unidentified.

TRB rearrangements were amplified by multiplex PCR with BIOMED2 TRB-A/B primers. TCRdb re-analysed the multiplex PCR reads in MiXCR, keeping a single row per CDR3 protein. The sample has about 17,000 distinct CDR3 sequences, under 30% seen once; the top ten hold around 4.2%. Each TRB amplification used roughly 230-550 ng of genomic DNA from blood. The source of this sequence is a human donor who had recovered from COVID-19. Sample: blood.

CDR3 nucleotide sequence: TGCGCCAGCAGCTTGGAACTAAGAGACGGCATTCAGTACTTC. This codes for CASSLELRDGIQYF. The chain carries TRBV5-1 and TRBJ2-4; D remains unclear. Germline V gene sequence: CDR1 SGHRS, CDR2 YFSETQ. V shed 0 bases and J shed 9 bases, with 13 bases lying between them. This CDR3 comprises 14 residues.